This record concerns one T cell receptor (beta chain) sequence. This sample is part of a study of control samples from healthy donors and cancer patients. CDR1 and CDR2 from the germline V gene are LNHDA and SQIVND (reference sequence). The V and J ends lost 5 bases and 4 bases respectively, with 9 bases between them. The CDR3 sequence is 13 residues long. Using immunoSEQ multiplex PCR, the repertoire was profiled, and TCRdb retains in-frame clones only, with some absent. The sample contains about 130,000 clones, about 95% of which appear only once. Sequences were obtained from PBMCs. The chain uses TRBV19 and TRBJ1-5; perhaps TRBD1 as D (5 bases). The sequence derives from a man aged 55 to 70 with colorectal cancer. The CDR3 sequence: CASSLTVNQPQHF. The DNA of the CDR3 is TGTGCCAGTAGTTTGACAGTGAATCAGCCCCAGCATTTT. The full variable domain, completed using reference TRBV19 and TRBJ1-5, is DGGITQSPKYLFRKEGQNVTLSCEQNLNHDAMYWYRQDPGQGLRLIYYSQIVNDFQKGDIAEGYSVSREKKESFPLTVTSAQKNPTAFYLCASSLTVNQPQHFGDGTRLSIL.